These 32 T cell receptor beta chains were sequenced from one sample in a study of cytomegalovirus exposure and HLA in healthy donors. Use of 60 Vbeta and 13 Jbeta primers characterized the PCR. Profiling relied on immunoSEQ multiplex PCR, and the TCRdb table lists in-frame clones only, not all of them. This sample has 35,000 to 50,000 clones, with about half found just once. Sequencing input: PBMCs. All receptors derive from a man aged 55 to 69 in good health and CMV-seronegative.

As concerns this clone: The junction shows a germline mismatch at one end, possibly a read error. The J gene is TRBJ2-3, the V gene TRBV7-2; 7 bases fit TRBD1. CDR1 is SGHTA and CDR2 is FQGNSA in the germline V gene. The CDR3 totals 14 residues. The CDR3: CASSSRTGTDTQYF. The CDR3 coding sequence is TGTGCCAGCAGCTCCCGGACAGGCACGGATACGCAGTATTTT.

The rearrangement uses TRBV7-9 and TRBJ2-5; 9 positions agree with TRBD1. The CDR3 is 15 amino acids. Germline assignment: CDR1 SEHNR and CDR2 FQNEAQ (reference sequence). V was pared by 5 bases and J by 4 bases, with 8 bases of the junction left unmatched. CDR3 sequence: CASSQPGQGRETQYF. In DNA, the CDR3 is TGTGCCAGCAGCCAACCGGGACAGGGACGAGAGACCCAGTACTTC. Full variable domain (outside the CDR3, taken from reference TRBV7-9 and TRBJ2-5): DTGVSQNPRHKITKRGQNVTFRCDPISEHNRLYWYRQTLGQGPEFLTYFQNEAQLEKSRLLSDRFSAERPKGSFSTLEIQRTEQGDSAMYLCASSQPGQGRETQYFGPGTRLLVL.

The chain uses TRBV18 and TRBJ2-7; D is unclear. The CDR3 runs 13 residues. The V gene's germline CDR1 is KGHSH and CDR2 LQKENI. V shed 3 bases and J shed 3 bases, with 9 bases lying between them. The CDR3 is CASSPAADYEQYF. For the CDR3, the DNA is TGTGCCAGCTCACCGGCTGCAGACTACGAGCAGTACTTC.

Worth noting for this clone: The junction shows a germline mismatch at one end, possibly a read error. This sequence joins TRBV7-2 and TRBJ1-1; the D is unclear. There are 14 residues in the CDR3. Germline V gene lookup returns CDR1 SGHTA and CDR2 FQGNSA. The CDR3 nucleotides are TGTGCCAGCAGTTTAGACCTATTGAACACTGAAGCTTTCTTT. Translation gives CASSLDLLNTEAFF.

The chain has TRBV4-3 and TRBJ2-5; D gene uncertain. The CDR3 sequence is 12 residues long. V was cut by 1 base and J by 5 bases, with 5 bases left in between. CDR1 LGHNA and CDR2 YSLEER come from the germline V gene. CDR3 bases: TGCGCCAGCAGCCAAGGTCGGGAGACCCAGTACTTC. As protein: CASSQGRETQYF.

The chain couples TRBV30 to TRBJ2-1; TRBD2 matches 7 bases. Germline CDR1 is GTSNPN and CDR2 is SVGIG (reference sequence). Trimming cost V 0 bases and J 6 bases; bases outside gene matches: 8. The CDR3 is made up of 15 amino acids. The CDR3 loop reads CAWSVSAGVSNEQFF. CDR3 DNA: TGTGCCTGGAGTGTCAGCGCGGGGGTTTCCAATGAGCAGTTCTTC.

The gene calls are TRBV5-1 and TRBJ1-1, with no clear D. The CDR3 length is 14 residues. V dropped 0 bases and J dropped 0 bases, with 6 bases sitting between them. CDR1 is SGHRS and CDR2 is YFSETQ in the germline V gene. The CDR3 DNA sequence: TGCGCCAGCAGCTTGGACACCTTGAACACTGAAGCTTTCTTT. The encoded protein is CASSLDTLNTEAFF.

This clone was picked up a small number of times. The CDR3 coding sequence is TGTGCCAGCAGCCAAGATCGGACTAGCGGGACCTACGAGCAGTACTTC. Translating it yields CASSQDRTSGTYEQYF. This rearrangement joins TRBV4-2 to TRBJ2-7, with TRBD2 matching over 12 bases. Germline loops: CDR1 LGHNA, CDR2 YNFKEQ. The CDR3 totals 16 residues. Trimming at V came to 0 bases and at J to 2 bases, leaving 2 bases not matched to a gene.

V is TRBV7-2 and J is TRBJ2-3, with a weak D call TRBD1 (5 bases). The CDR3 is 13 amino acids. The ends were cut back, 5 bases at V and 5 bases at J, with 11 bases in the middle. CDR1 is SGHTA, CDR2 FQGNSA, per germline. CDR3 in amino acids: CASSPQRGDTQYF. The DNA of the CDR3 is TGTGCCAGCAGCCCCCAAAGGGGAGATACGCAGTATTTT.

V and J are TRBV10-2 and TRBJ2-7, with a weak D call TRBD2 (5 bases). The germline V gene has CDR1 WSHSY and CDR2 SAAADI. The V end was cut by 4 bases, the J end by 8 bases, with 6 bases between. The CDR3 length is 10 residues. The CDR3 protein is CASSGEKQYF. The CDR3 DNA sequence: TGCGCCAGCAGTGGGGAGAAGCAGTACTTC.

The V and J genes are TRBV29-1 and TRBJ2-5; TRBD1 is a possible D gene (5 bases). The CDR3 has 12 amino acids. Trimming took off 3 bases at V and 11 bases at J, with 16 bases between the two ends. Looked up from germline, CDR1 is SQVTM and CDR2 is ANQGSEA. For the CDR3, the DNA is TGCAGCGTTGAGGGGCTGCTGATGGAGCAGTACTTC. Amino acids: CSVEGLLMEQYF.

The chain combines TRBV5-1 with TRBJ2-7; 12 bases align to TRBD2. Trimming removed 3 bases from V and 5 bases from J; junction bases left unmatched: 3. CDR1 and CDR2 from the germline V gene are SGHRS and YFSETQ. This CDR3 is 14 amino acids long. CDR3 DNA: TGCGCCAGCAGCTCGACTAGCGGGAGCAACGAGCAGTACTTC. This translates into CASSSTSGSNEQYF.

This rearrangement joins TRBV28 to TRBJ1-2, with a tentative D call TRBD1 (5 bases). V was shortened by 3 bases and J by 5 bases, with 13 bases between the two germline ends. This CDR3 region has 14 residues. CDR1 and CDR2 from the germline V gene are MDHEN and SYDVKM. The DNA for the CDR3 is TGTGCCAGCAGTTTGTACAGGTCCCCATATGGCTACACCTTC. It translates to CASSLYRSPYGYTF.

The chain links TRBV2 to TRBJ2-7; 8 bases match TRBD2. The CDR3 contains 14 residues. V was clipped by 8 bases and J by 2 bases; unmatched bases: 8. CDR1 is SNHLY, CDR2 FYNNEI, per germline. The CDR3 DNA is TGTGCCAGCTCCTTCTCAGCGGGGGCCTACGAGCAGTACTTC. As protein: CASSFSAGAYEQYF.

The chain uses TRBV29-1 and TRBJ2-5; TRBD2 agrees at 7 bases. Trimming took 7 bases from V and 9 from J; bases not matched to a gene: 14. Germline V lookup: CDR1 SQVTM, CDR2 ANQGSEA. This CDR3 is 13 amino acids long. The CDR3 is CSGLTGVGGSQYF. The CDR3 nucleotides are TGCAGCGGCCTGACGGGTGTCGGGGGGTCCCAGTACTTC. The whole variable domain, remainder taken from reference TRBV29-1 and TRBJ2-5, is SAVISQKPSRDICQRGTSLTIQCQVDSQVTMMFWYRQQPGQSLTLIATANQGSEATYESGFVIDKFPISRPNLTFSTLTVSNMSPEDSSIYLCSGLTGVGGSQYFGPGTRLLVL.

This chain links TRBV18 with TRBJ1-1, with 7 bases lining up with TRBD1. Germline assignment: CDR1 KGHSH and CDR2 LQKENI. The V segment lost 3 bases and the J segment 9 bases; nucleotides outside the gene matches: 7. The CDR3 covers 13 residues. The CDR3 bases are TGTGCCAGCTCACCGGGACAGTGGTACCAAGCTTTCTTT. Translation gives CASSPGQWYQAFF.

There are a few counts of this clone. The V and J genes are TRBV10-2 and TRBJ1-1, with a weak D call TRBD1 (6 bases). Germline CDR1 is WSHSY and CDR2 is SAAADI. This CDR3 region has 12 residues. V was clipped by 7 bases and J by 4 bases, with 10 bases between them. The CDR3 spells CASMRGFTEAFF. CDR3 coding DNA: TGCGCCAGCATGAGGGGGTTCACTGAAGCTTTCTTT.

This clone was detected only a few times. The V and J genes are TRBV30 and TRBJ1-1, with D perhaps TRBD1 (5 bases). This CDR3 has 13 amino acids. Germline lookup yields CDR1 GTSNPN and CDR2 SVGIG (reference sequence). Trimming took off 1 base at V and 4 bases at J, with 10 bases between the two ends. The CDR3 reads CAWSGRRATEAFF. The CDR3, as DNA: TGTGCCTGGAGTGGCCGCAGGGCCACTGAAGCTTTCTTT.

V and J are TRBV5-8 and TRBJ1-5, with a tentative D call TRBD1 (5 bases). CDR1 is SGHTS and CDR2 is YDEGEE in the germline V gene. V was cut by 7 bases and J by 2 bases, with 16 bases left in between. This CDR3 spans 15 amino acids. This CDR3 is CASAKLARGNQPQHF. CDR3 DNA sequence: TGTGCCAGCGCCAAACTAGCCAGGGGCAATCAGCCCCAGCATTTT.

This chain connects TRBV7-9 to TRBJ1-3; TRBD1 agrees at 8 bases. CDR1 is SEHNR and CDR2 is FQNEAQ in the germline V gene (reference sequence). Trimming took 5 bases from V and 6 from J; bases not matched to a gene: 6. There are 14 residues in the CDR3. This CDR3 is CASSTGTGLNTIYF. The DNA for the CDR3 is TGTGCCAGCAGCACTGGGACAGGTCTAAACACCATATATTTT.

The chain is built from TRBV30 and TRBJ2-2; D remains ambiguous. Germline CDR1 GTSNPN, CDR2 SVGIG (reference sequence). With 3 bases removed from V and 13 bases from J, the gap between germline ends came to 12 bases. The CDR3 runs 11 residues. The CDR3 is CAWRAGTGLFF. The CDR3 coding sequence is TGTGCCTGGAGGGCCGGTACGGGGCTGTTTTTT. The full variable domain, rest sourced from reference TRBV30 and TRBJ2-2, is SQTIHQWPATLVQPVGSPLSLECTVEGTSNPNLYWYRQAAGRGLQLLFYSVGIGQISSEVPQNLSASRPQDRQFILSSKKLLLSDSGFYLCAWRAGTGLFFGEGSRLTVL.

This clone was detected ten times or more. The J gene is TRBJ2-1, the V gene TRBV7-9, with 13 bases that match TRBD2. V was clipped by 5 bases and J by 13 bases; unmatched bases: 11. The CDR3 spans 15 residues. CDR1 and CDR2 (germline): SEHNR, FQNEAQ (reference sequence). As DNA, the CDR3 is TGTGCCAGCAGCGGCCCGGGACTAGCGGGACTTGGACAGTTCTTC. It encodes CASSGPGLAGLGQFF. The full variable domain, completed using reference TRBV7-9 and TRBJ2-1, is DTGVSQNPRHKITKRGQNVTFRCDPISEHNRLYWYRQTLGQGPEFLTYFQNEAQLEKSRLLSDRFSAERPKGSFSTLEIQRTEQGDSAMYLCASSGPGLAGLGQFFGPGTRLTVL.

This clone was seen more than once but under ten times. This chain joins TRBV5-6 and TRBJ2-1, with D perhaps TRBD1 (5 bases). The CDR3 sequence is 12 residues long. Trimming removed 3 bases at V and 5 bases at J, with 6 bases between. The germline CDR1 and CDR2 sequences are SGHDT and YYEEEE. The CDR3 loop reads CASSWGDNEQFF. CDR3 in DNA: TGTGCCAGCAGCTGGGGCGACAATGAGCAGTTCTTC.

This rearrangement joins TRBV28 to TRBJ1-1; 9 bases align to TRBD1. Trimming removed 5 bases from V and 4 bases from J; junction bases left unmatched: 5. CDR1 MDHEN and CDR2 SYDVKM come from the germline V gene. The CDR3 is 14 amino acids. The CDR3 region has the DNA TGTGCCAGCAGTAGGGGACAGGGCTTCACTGAAGCTTTCTTT. Translating it yields CASSRGQGFTEAFF.

This clone was counted only a few times. The chain links TRBV29-1 to TRBJ2-3, with TRBD2 matching over 11 bases. Germline values: CDR1 SQVTM, CDR2 ANQGSEA. This CDR3 spans 12 amino acids. The CDR3 is CRVAGGLNTQYF. For the CDR3, the DNA is TGCAGGGTAGCGGGAGGGTTAAATACGCAGTATTTT.

The chain links TRBV10-2 to TRBJ2-7; possible D gene TRBD1, 6 bases. The CDR3 covers 16 residues. V lost 5 bases and J lost 1, with 18 bases in between. The germline gives CDR1 WSHSY, CDR2 SAAADI. The CDR3 sequence is CASSRRDTHISYEQYF. The CDR3 DNA reads TGCGCCAGCAGTCGCCGGGACACGCACATATCCTACGAGCAGTACTTC.

The chain uses TRBV30 and TRBJ2-1; 9 nucleotides align to TRBD2. Germline lookup yields CDR1 GTSNPN and CDR2 SVGIG (reference sequence). This CDR3 has 15 residues. V was clipped by 0 bases and J by 4 bases; unmatched bases: 4. The CDR3 nucleotides are TGTGCCTGGAGTGTAACGAGCGGGAGGTACAATGAGCAGTTCTTC. As protein: CAWSVTSGRYNEQFF. Supplemented by reference TRBV30 and TRBJ2-1, the full variable domain reads SQTIHQWPATLVQPVGSPLSLECTVEGTSNPNLYWYRQAAGRGLQLLFYSVGIGQISSEVPQNLSASRPQDRQFILSSKKLLLSDSGFYLCAWSVTSGRYNEQFFGPGTRLTVL.

This sequence joins TRBV5-6 and TRBJ2-7, with 8 bases identical to TRBD2. The junction had 5 bases not matched to a gene; V was cut back by 1 base and J by 2 bases. The CDR3 contains 15 residues. CDR1 and CDR2 from the germline V gene are SGHDT and YYEEEE. Written as DNA, the CDR3 is TGTGCCAGCAGCTTGATTGAGCGGGAGACCTACGAGCAGTACTTC. Translated: CASSLIERETYEQYF.

The V and J genes are TRBV2 and TRBJ1-5, with D uncertain. Germline CDR1 is SNHLY and CDR2 is FYNNEI. V lost 4 bases and J 3 bases, leaving 19 bases between the germline ends. The CDR3 runs to 17 residues. CDR3 amino acids: CASSAGRAANSNQPQHF. DNA for the CDR3: TGTGCCAGCAGTGCCGGGCGGGCAGCAAATTCCAATCAGCCCCAGCATTTT.

Regarding this clone: The same CDR3 arises from other DNA sequences in this sample as well. The rearrangement uses TRBV11-2 and TRBJ2-7; no reliable D call. The CDR3 length is 11 residues. V lost 5 bases to trimming and J lost 4 bases, with 6 bases between them. Per the germline V gene, CDR1 is SGHAT and CDR2 is FQNNGV. CDR3 nucleotides: TGTGCCAGCAGCACGACTTACGAGCAGTACTTC. It translates to CASSTTYEQYF. The full variable domain, with the rest looked up from reference TRBV11-2 and TRBJ2-7, is EAGVAQSPRYKIIEKRQSVAFWCNPISGHATLYWYQQILGQGPKLLIQFQNNGVVDDSQLPKDRFSAERLKGVDSTLKIQPAKLEDSAVYLCASSTTYEQYFGPGTRLTVT.

This rearrangement joins TRBV5-8 to TRBJ1-2, with TRBD1 as a possible D gene (5 bases). The V end was cut by 0 bases, the J end by 7 bases, with 10 bases between. This CDR3 spans 13 amino acids. Germline values: CDR1 SGHTS, CDR2 YDEGEE. CDR3 nucleotide sequence: TGTGCCAGCAGCTTGGATTCAGGGTCTGGCTACACCTTC. Translating gives CASSLDSGSGYTF.

This clone has just a few counts. J is TRBJ1-4 and V is TRBV29-1; 9 bases line up with TRBD1. CDR3 size: 13 residues. J lost 6 bases, V lost 7 bases, and 6 bases had no gene match. Germline loops: CDR1 SQVTM, CDR2 ANQGSEA. For the CDR3, the DNA is TGCAGCGCCTCGGACAGGGGCGATGAAAAACTGTTTTTT. As protein: CSASDRGDEKLFF. Full variable domain (outside the CDR3, taken from reference TRBV29-1 and TRBJ1-4): SAVISQKPSRDICQRGTSLTIQCQVDSQVTMMFWYRQQPGQSLTLIATANQGSEATYESGFVIDKFPISRPNLTFSTLTVSNMSPEDSSIYLCSASDRGDEKLFFGSGTQLSVL.